This T cell receptor (beta chain) was captured in a study of T cells after yellow fever vaccination. General study findings and limits: Subsequent booster samples again held most clones from primary vaccination (nearly 98% CD4, approximately 85% CD8).

This clonotype showed up many times. What it binds is unknown. TCRdb reprocessed the 5' RACE reads with MiXCR, giving one entry per CDR3 protein. The data show under 600,000 distinct CDR3 sequences, with approximately 13% seen just once and around 15% held by the top ten. CDR3 length: 13 residues. Trimming left V 5 bases short and J 3 bases short, with 9 bases between. This receptor was obtained from a man aged 25-45 years who received the YFV17D yellow fever vaccine. This rearrangement joins TRBV12-3 or TRBV12-4 to TRBJ2-3; no reliable D call. This specimen was PBMCs, taken on the day of the yellow fever booster vaccination. In DNA, the CDR3 is TGTGCCAGCAGTCCTCGCCTAACAGATACGCAGTATTTT. It translates to CASSPRLTDTQYF.